Listed below are T cell receptor beta chains from one sample, sequenced in a study of blood T cell repertoires in COVID-19. Libraries were prepared by immunoSEQ multiplex PCR; TCRdb keeps only in-frame clonotypes and omits some of them. The table includes about 270,000 clones, approximately 83% detected once. The sample was peripheral blood. The receptor set was obtained from a woman aged 70-85 years with acute or convalescent COVID-19. The CDR3 runs from the conserved cysteine through the conserved F or W. A D gene is named only where the DNA matches it firmly. Clone size is not always given. Where it is, it says once, few, many or a class for expanded clones.

>-|TRBV5-1|-|TRBJ1-2
TGCGCCAGCAGCCCAGGACAGTATGGCTACACCTTC
CASSPGQYGYTF
>-|TRBV3-1/TRBV3-2|-|TRBJ2-1
TGTGCCAGCAGCCAAGAGTCCCGAGGGAGTGAGCAGTTCTTC
CASSQESRGSEQFF
>-|TRBV6-5|-|TRBJ1-6
TGTGCCAGCAGTTACTCGCGTCAGGGAGGAACACCCCTCCACTTT
CASSYSRQGGTPLHF
>-|TRBV20-1|once|TRBJ1-1
TGCAGTGCTAGAGACGAGGAGGGAGCTTTCTTT
CSARDEEGAFF
>-|TRBV5-4|-|TRBJ2-7
TGTGCCAGCAGCGAGAGGGGAGGAACTACGAGGCAGTACTTC
CASSERGGTTRQYF
>-|TRBV5-6|-|TRBJ1-2
TGTGCCAGCAGCCCGGGGGAGGGAAGATATGGCTACACCTTC
CASSPGEGRYGYTF
>-|TRBV25-1|-|TRBJ1-1
TGTGCCAGCAGGGGGCGGAACACTGAAGCTTTCTTT
CASRGRNTEAFF
>-|TRBV15|-|TRBJ2-5
TGTGCCACCAGCAGGGATCAGGTGGAGACCCAGTACTTC
CATSRDQVETQYF
>TRBD1|TRBV15|-|TRBJ1-2
TGTGCCACCCGTAAGACAGGGGAATATGGCTACACCTTC
CATRKTGEYGYTF
>-|TRBV11-2|once|TRBJ1-3
TGTGCCAGCAGCTTAATGGCCTCTGGAAACACCATATATTTT
CASSLMASGNTIYF
>-|TRBV7-9|-|TRBJ1-1
TGTGCCAGCAGCCCCCGTTCAGCTGAAGCTTTCTTT
CASSPRSAEAFF
>TRBD2|TRBV7-6|-|TRBJ2-3
TGTGCCAGCAGCTCTGCAGTCCGGCCGACTAGCGGTAGGAGGGACACAGATACGCAGTATTTT
CASSSAVRPTSGRRDTDTQYF
>TRBD1|TRBV5-5|few|TRBJ1-5
TGTGCCAGCAGCTTGACAGGGGGGAGAAATCAGCCCCAGCATTTT
CASSLTGGRNQPQHF
>-|TRBV6-5|-|TRBJ1-6
TGTGCCAGCAGTCTAGGACACGTTTCACCCCTCCACTTT
CASSLGHVSPLHF
>-|TRBV6-5|-|TRBJ2-7
TGTGCCAGCAGTTACTCGGTCTTAACCGACTCCGAGCAGTACTTC
CASSYSVLTDSEQYF
>-|TRBV7-9|-|TRBJ1-2
TGTGCCAGCAGCATCGTCCGGGGAAGCAGCGATGGCTACACCTTC
CASSIVRGSSDGYTF
>TRBD1|TRBV2|-|TRBJ1-5
TGTGCCAGCAGTGAAGCGCGTTTGACAGGGGGGAAAAAACAGCCCCAGCATTTT
CASSEARLTGGKKQPQHF
>-|TRBV6-4|-|TRBJ1-1
TGTGCCAGCAGGGATACAGGCTCAGTCGACAGACAAGCTTTCTTT
CASRDTGSVDRQAFF
>TRBD1|TRBV29-1|once|TRBJ2-2
TGCAGCGTTGAATGGGACAGTAACACCGGGGAGCTGTTTTTT
CSVEWDSNTGELFF
>TRBD1|TRBV6-9|-|TRBJ2-7
TGTGCCAGCAGTTATCGGGCGGGACAGGGGGTTTACGAGCAGTACTTC
CASSYRAGQGVYEQYF
>-|TRBV2|-|TRBJ2-7
TGTGCCAGCAGTGCGACCGGGACTCCTGGCTCCGAGCAGTACTTC
CASSATGTPGSEQYF